This record covers a single T cell receptor (beta chain). The germline gene is not matched at one end of the junction; a read error may be the cause. Looked up from germline, CDR1 is SSHAT and CDR2 is FNYEAQ (reference sequence). The CDR3 length is 17 residues. The data were taken from a study of shared clonotypes between healthy human individuals. Replicate PCRs for unsorted PBMC used 300 ng DNA (about 30,000 T cell genomes). The repertoire was sequenced with immunoSEQ multiplex PCR; TCRdb's copy has only in-frame clones and lacks some. The data show 550,000 to 600,000 clones, around 76% seen once. The sequence was collected from a woman aged 40-49 years in good health. Some clones in this sample may be carry-over from other donors' samples. The sequencing input was PBMCs. J is TRBJ2-5 and V is TRBV7-7; D is ambiguous. The CDR3: CASSLGLPRTTGETQYF. The CDR3 bases are TGTGCTAGCAGCTTAGGATTGCCCCGGACCACCGGGGAGACCCAGTACTTC.